This entry lists 16 T cell receptor beta chains sequenced from one sample in a study of T cell changes during pregnancy in multiple sclerosis. The method was immunoSEQ multiplex PCR; TCRdb's version includes in-frame clones alone and lacks a portion of them. This repertoire shows about 94,000 clones, roughly 94% found once; its top ten account for around 0.84%. The sample was peripheral blood, taken in the third trimester of pregnancy. The source of these receptors is a female donor with multiple sclerosis, enrolled in a pregnancy study.

The CDR3 region has the DNA TGTGCCAGCAGGGACATACCCTACGAGCAGTACTTC. Translation: CASRDIPYEQYF. This chain connects TRBV2 to TRBJ2-7, with D perhaps TRBD1 (5 bases). From germline, CDR1 is SNHLY and CDR2 FYNNEI. V shed 6 bases and J shed 2 bases, with 8 bases lying between them. CDR3 size: 12 residues.

The chain links TRBV7-8 to TRBJ2-3; 8 bases are a match to TRBD2. This CDR3 is 17 amino acids long. V was clipped by 2 bases and J by 3 bases; unmatched bases: 10. From germline, CDR1 is SGHVS and CDR2 FQNEAQ. This CDR3 is CASSLYGAGVRTDTQYF. The CDR3 coding sequence is TGTGCCAGCAGCTTATATGGAGCGGGAGTAAGGACAGATACGCAGTATTTT.

The chain recombines TRBV30 with TRBJ1-2; D is uncertain. Germline V lookup: CDR1 GTSNPN, CDR2 SVGIG (reference sequence). This CDR3 is 13 amino acids long. Trimming shortened V by 0 bases and J by 8 bases, and 13 bases separated the two germline ends. The CDR3 DNA is TGTGCCTGGAGTGTGACACGAAAGATAGGCTACACCTTC. This translates into CAWSVTRKIGYTF.

This clone appeared a single time. The rearrangement links TRBV27 to TRBJ1-5; D might be TRBD1 (5 bases). The V gene's germline CDR1 is MNHEY and CDR2 SMNVEV (reference sequence). The V end was cut by 4 bases, the J end by 2 bases, with 9 bases between. There are 14 residues in the CDR3. The CDR3 sequence: CASSWRDGNQPQHF. CDR3 nucleotide sequence: TGTGCCAGCAGTTGGAGGGACGGCAATCAGCCCCAGCATTTT.

This clone was recorded only once. The V gene is TRBV28, the J gene TRBJ2-7; weak D call: TRBD2 (5 bases). CDR3 length: 12 residues. Trimming stripped 4 bases from V and 13 bases from J, with 17 bases between. CDR1 is MDHEN, CDR2 SYDVKM, per germline. CDR3 amino acids: CASSSQAALAYF. The DNA of the CDR3 is TGTGCCAGCAGTTCGCAAGCGGCCCTAGCCTACTTC.

V is TRBV27 and J is TRBJ2-3; 7 bases are a match to TRBD2. This CDR3 comprises 11 residues. V lost 8 bases to trimming and J lost 8 bases; unmatched junction nucleotides: 4. Germline-derived CDR1 and CDR2 are MNHEY and SMNVEV (reference sequence). The CDR3 loop is CASGRVGTQYF. CDR3 DNA: TGTGCCAGCGGGAGGGTCGGTACGCAGTATTTT.

V is TRBV6-5 and J is TRBJ2-7; 9 bases map to TRBD2. The V gene end was trimmed by 5 bases and the J gene end by 6 bases; junction bases not matched to a gene: 11. Per germline, CDR1 MNHEY and CDR2 SVGAGI. The CDR3 is made up of 15 amino acids. For the CDR3, the DNA is TGTGCCAGCAGTAGCCTTAGCGGGAGCGGAGGCGAGCAGTACTTC. The encoded protein is CASSSLSGSGGEQYF.

The chain joins TRBV5-5 to TRBJ1-2, with TRBD1 matching over 8 bases. This CDR3 is 16 amino acids long. The V and J ends lost 6 bases and 5 bases, in that order; junction bases with no gene match: 15. The germline gives CDR1 SGHKS, CDR2 YYEKEE (reference sequence). CDR3 nucleotide sequence: TGTGCCAGCAACCAACCCGCGGGACAGGAGCCTTATGGCTACACCTTC. Protein product: CASNQPAGQEPYGYTF.

This clone showed up just once. The chain's CDR3 is CASSLAGFGTEAFF. CDR3 in DNA: TGCGCCAGCAGCTTGGCGGGATTCGGCACTGAAGCTTTCTTT. The chain combines TRBV5-1 with TRBJ1-1; D is ambiguous. In germline, CDR1 is SGHRS, CDR2 YFSETQ. V lost 0 bases and J 4 bases, leaving 10 bases between the germline ends. CDR3 length: 14 amino acids.

This sequence joins TRBV28 and TRBJ2-3; 8 nucleotides match TRBD2. V dropped 3 bases and J dropped 2; count of bases not matched to a gene: 7. The CDR3 sequence is 16 residues long. Germline assignment: CDR1 MDHEN and CDR2 SYDVKM. The CDR3 DNA sequence: TGTGCCAGCAGTTTTAAGGGAGCGGGGGACACAGATACGCAGTATTTT. It codes for CASSFKGAGDTDTQYF.

V is TRBV2 and J is TRBJ1-5, with D possibly being TRBD1 (6 bases). Trimming pared 5 bases from V and 2 bases from J, leaving 10 bases between. Germline lookup yields CDR1 SNHLY and CDR2 FYNNEI. This CDR3 region has 14 residues. The CDR3 spells CASSIQGGNQPQHF. The CDR3 nucleotides are TGTGCCAGCAGTATACAGGGCGGCAATCAGCCCCAGCATTTT.

This chain uses TRBV6-5 with TRBJ1-4, with 10 bases aligning to TRBD1. The V gene's germline CDR1 is MNHEY and CDR2 SVGAGI. The J segment lost 0 bases and the V segment lost 4 bases, leaving 2 bases of the junction unmatched. The CDR3 is 16 amino acids. The DNA of the CDR3 is TGTGCCAGCAGTTGGGACAGGGGTGCAACTAATGAAAAACTGTTTTTT. It encodes CASSWDRGATNEKLFF.

About this clone: The same CDR3 also results from other DNA sequences found in this sample. The chain joins TRBV7-9 to TRBJ2-3, with D possibly matching TRBD2 (6 bases). There are 15 residues in the CDR3. Germline lookup yields CDR1 SEHNR and CDR2 FQNEAQ (reference sequence). The ends were cut back, 3 bases at V and 0 bases at J, with 10 bases in the middle. CDR3 sequence (DNA): TGTGCCAGCAGCTTTCGCGGGACTAGCACAGATACGCAGTATTTT. Translating it yields CASSFRGTSTDTQYF.

V and J are TRBV28 and TRBJ1-1, with 9 positions matching TRBD1. The CDR3 is 15 amino acids. Germline values: CDR1 MDHEN, CDR2 SYDVKM. V was pared by 4 bases and J by 0 bases, with 3 bases of the junction left unmatched. The DNA of the CDR3 is TGTGCCAGCAGTTCGGACAGGGGTGTGAACACTGAAGCTTTCTTT. It translates to CASSSDRGVNTEAFF.

V and J are TRBV2 and TRBJ2-7; the D gene is possibly TRBD1 (6 bases). Trimming left V 6 bases short and J 6 bases short, with 18 bases between. The CDR3 has 14 amino acids. Germline V gene sequence: CDR1 SNHLY, CDR2 FYNNEI. The CDR3 here is CASSLKTGSGEQYF. Here the CDR3 DNA reads TGTGCCAGCAGCCTTAAGACAGGTTCTGGCGAGCAGTACTTC.

The CDR3 reads CASRSLLSGRGADTQYF. CDR3 sequence (DNA): TGTGCCAGCAGGTCACTCCTAAGCGGGAGGGGGGCAGATACGCAGTATTTT. The chain couples TRBV27 to TRBJ2-3; TRBD2 matches 10 bases. The CDR3 extends over 17 amino acids. V gave up 6 bases and J gave up 4 bases; unmatched junction bases: 13. CDR1 is MNHEY, CDR2 SMNVEV, per germline (reference sequence).